The clone carrying this T cell receptor (beta chain) was counted only a few times. The record originates from a study of CD8+ T cells in alopecia areata. On the study more broadly: Treatment ran 6 to 18 months, with 6 months of follow-up afterward.

Germline V CDR1 and CDR2: SGHTA, FQGNSA. Trimming left V 5 bases short and J 1 base short, with 26 bases between. The CDR3 consists of 19 residues. Once RNA had been extracted, it was reverse transcribed into cDNA to act as the sequencing template. Clones were sequenced by immunoSEQ multiplex PCR, and TCRdb holds only the in-frame ones, with some missing. The data contain about 140,000 clones, about 51% of them singletons. From alopecia areata patients, lesional scalp punch biopsies and peripheral blood were collected. The sample here was CD4+ T cells sorted from blood, taken at week 0. The chain links TRBV7-2 to TRBJ1-1, with D maybe TRBD1 (5 bases). The sequence was collected from a human donor with alopecia areata. This chain's CDR3 is CASSRHTGWDADGNTEAFF. CDR3 bases: TGTGCCAGCAGCCGACATACCGGGTGGGACGCGGACGGGAACACTGAAGCTTTCTTT.